These T cell receptor beta chains were read from a single sample in a study of T-cell memory formation after mild COVID-19. TCRdb reanalysed the 5' RACE reads using MiXCR and keeps one entry per CDR3 protein. This table has 200,000 to 250,000 distinct CDR3 sequences, roughly 9.4% appearing once. The sample comprised PBMCs or a T cell subset sorted from them (not recorded which). The receptors here all came from a man in his late teens or twenties who had mild COVID-19 (a few samples of this study predate the infection). Cell type and time point are not known. Each CDR3 is given with its conserved first and last residue. D genes are given only for firm matches. Clone sizes are given selectively: once, few, many, or a class where the clone is expanded.

cdr3_nt cdr3_aa j_call v_call d_call clone_size
TGTGCCAGCTCCCGGGACAGCGTTTCACCCCTCCACTTT CASSRDSVSPLHF TRBJ1-6 TRBV6-2/TRBV6-3 TRBD1 few
TGTGCCAGCAGTTCCAGCGGGGGGGCCCCTAGACGAAACACCGGGGAGCTGTTTTTT CASSSSGGAPRRNTGELFF TRBJ2-2 TRBV6-5 TRBD2 NA
TGTGCCAGCAACCCTAGGTTGGGGCAGGATGAGCAGTTCTTC CASNPRLGQDEQFF TRBJ2-1 TRBV7-2 NA many
TGCAGTGCCCATGGGACCAATGAGCAGTTCTTC CSAHGTNEQFF TRBJ2-1 TRBV20-1 NA few
TGTGCCAGCAGCCAGGGTACAGCGGGAGACTCCTACAATGAGCAGTTCTTC CASSQGTAGDSYNEQFF TRBJ2-1 TRBV14 TRBD2 NA
TGTGCCAGCAGCCACGACAGTTTCTATGGCTACACCTTC CASSHDSFYGYTF TRBJ1-2 TRBV11-2 NA few
TGTGCCAGCAGCCAAGGGACTAGCGGCACCGGGGAGCTGTTTTTT CASSQGTSGTGELFF TRBJ2-2 TRBV7-9 TRBD2 few
TGTGCTAGTGGTACCGGGACATGGAACACTGAAGCTTTCTTT CASGTGTWNTEAFF TRBJ1-1 TRBV12-5 NA few
TGCAGTGCTAGAGTTGGGGGGGCTGATAGCAATCAGCCCCAGCATTTT CSARVGGADSNQPQHF TRBJ1-5 TRBV20-1 NA many
TGTGCCAGCAGCTTAGCCGGCCGCAACAATGAGCAGTTCTTC CASSLAGRNNEQFF TRBJ2-1 TRBV7-2 NA many
TGCGCCAGCAGCCCTCGACAGCATGAGGCCCAGTACTTC CASSPRQHEAQYF TRBJ2-5 TRBV4-1 NA few